Listed below are T cell receptor beta chains from one sample, sequenced in a study of blood T cell repertoires in COVID-19. Data came from immunoSEQ multiplex PCR; TCRdb stores just in-frame clones and leaves some out. The sample shows about 180,000 clones, about 86% of them seen only once. Sequenced input: peripheral blood. The source is a man aged 45 to 65 with active or convalescent COVID-19. The CDR3 runs from the conserved cysteine through the conserved F or W. A D gene is named only where the DNA matches it firmly. Clone size, where shown, is once, few, many, or a class for clones that have expanded.

TRBV11-2	TRBJ2-2	few	.	TGTGCCAGCAGCTTGCTCAGGGACACCGGGGAGCTGTTTTTT	CASSLLRDTGELFF
TRBV19	TRBJ2-1	.	.	TGTGCCACCAACCCGTCTATGACAGGTGATGAGCAGTTCTTC	CATNPSMTGDEQFF
TRBV3-1/TRBV3-2	TRBJ2-7	.	.	TGTGCCAGCAGCCAAGGGACAGCCTACGAGCAGTACTTC	CASSQGTAYEQYF
TRBV5-1	TRBJ1-2	.	.	TGCGCCAGCAGCTTGAGGGGGGGCTATGGCTACACCTTC	CASSLRGGYGYTF
TRBV4-3	TRBJ1-4	.	.	TGCGCCAGCAGCCAAGGGGCAGCCACAACTAATGAAAAACTGTTTTTT	CASSQGAATTNEKLFF
TRBV27	TRBJ2-7	.	.	TGTGCCAGCAGTTTAAAGGGAAGTCCGGGACACCTTTACGAGCAGTACTTC	CASSLKGSPGHLYEQYF
TRBV4-1	TRBJ2-1	once	.	TGCGCCAGCAGCGCGGGACTTCGCGAGGAGCAGTTCTTC	CASSAGLREEQFF
TRBV11-2	TRBJ2-7	.	TRBD1	TGTGCCAGCAGCCCCCCGGGACAGGGCTTTTACGAGCAGTACTTC	CASSPPGQGFYEQYF
TRBV29-1	TRBJ1-4	.	.	TGCAGCGTTAGGGGAGGAGGGGATGAAAAACTGTTTTTT	CSVRGGGDEKLFF
TRBV2	TRBJ1-3	.	.	TGTGCCAGCAGTGTGGGGAGGGCTCTCTCTGGAAACACCATATATTTT	CASSVGRALSGNTIYF
TRBV27	TRBJ1-2	few	TRBD1	TGTGCCAGCAGTGACAGGGTTAACTATGGCTACACCTTC	CASSDRVNYGYTF
TRBV5-4	TRBJ2-7	few	TRBD1	TGTGCCAGCAGCTACCGGGACAGCTACGAGCAGTACTTC	CASSYRDSYEQYF
TRBV11-2	TRBJ1-2	.	.	TGTGCCAGCAGCCCAAGGGCGGGGGCTAACTATGGCTACACCTTC	CASSPRAGANYGYTF
TRBV13	TRBJ2-5	.	.	TGTGCCAGCAGCTTCGTCGGGAGAGGGCAAGAGACCCAGTACTTC	CASSFVGRGQETQYF
TRBV12-3/TRBV12-4	TRBJ1-1	.	TRBD1	TGTGCCAGCAGCGACAGGGTGATAGCTTTCTTT	CASSDRVIAFF
TRBV27	TRBJ1-5	.	.	TGTGCCAGCAGTCTGGGCAGGGGAGGGGATCAGCCCCAGCATTTT	CASSLGRGGDQPQHF
TRBV7-2	TRBJ1-2	.	TRBD1	TGTGCCAGCAGCCTCGACAGGGTGGAAGGCTACACCTTC	CASSLDRVEGYTF
TRBV6-2/TRBV6-3	TRBJ2-3	few	.	TGTGCCAGCAGTTACATCATCGCGGGGGCACCAGATACGCAGTATTTT	CASSYIIAGAPDTQYF
TRBV3-1/TRBV3-2	TRBJ2-7	once	.	TGTGCCAGCAGCCTTATTCGGGGGTACGAGCAGTACTTC	CASSLIRGYEQYF
TRBV28	TRBJ2-7	.	.	TGTGCCAGCAGTTTCTCATTCGGACAGAACTCCTACGAGCAGTACTTC	CASSFSFGQNSYEQYF
TRBV6-4	TRBJ2-1	.	TRBD2	TGTGCCAGCAATGGACTAGCGGGAGAAATCTGGAGCTCCTACAATGAGCAGTTCTTC	CASNGLAGEIWSSYNEQFF
TRBV4-1	TRBJ2-3	.	TRBD1	TGCGCCAGCAGCCAAGGACCACAGGGGTCGAGCACAGATACGCAGTATTTT	CASSQGPQGSSTDTQYF
TRBV28	TRBJ1-2	.	TRBD1	TGTGCCAGCAGTTTGGGACAGAGCTATGGCTACACCTTC	CASSLGQSYGYTF
TRBV3-1/TRBV3-2	TRBJ2-5	.	.	TGTGCCAGCAGCCTTAAAGGGGGAGCGGGAAAGGGGGAGACCCAGTACTTC	CASSLKGGAGKGETQYF
TRBV5-5	TRBJ2-2	.	.	TGTGCCAGCAGCTTGGTGGCAGGGACTTGGGAGCTGTTTTTT	CASSLVAGTWELFF